This T cell receptor (beta chain) is drawn from a study of metastatic and nonmetastatic thyroid tumors. Study-wide context: For malignant and benign thyroid patients, tumor or nodule tissue and blood were the sources whose repertoires were compared. Study-wide results and caveats: According to reports, the diversity of TCR beta was significantly higher in malignant thyroid tumors than in benign nodules, and this held in both blood and tumor samples.

This CDR3 has 14 residues. Germline loops: CDR1 DFQATT, CDR2 SNEGSKA (reference sequence). V lost 3 bases and J 1 base, leaving 7 bases between the germline ends. This clone is classed as medium-sized. No antigen is known for it. The authors' processing: The authors used CDR3 differences across clinicopathological groups to build a distant-metastasis classifier for papillary thyroid cancer. TCRdb re-called clones from the PCR reads using MiXCR. TCRdb's processing, not the authors' own work, is the source of the V and J calls. There are approximately 15,000 clones in the sample; approximately 19% occur only once, and roughly 14% lies in the top ten. Thyroid surgery took place with no prior treatment in any patient.

The genes are TRBV20-1 and TRBJ1-6, with no clear D. The origin of this receptor is a female donor with papillary thyroid cancer or a benign thyroid nodule (not recorded which). Some clones in this sample may be carry-over from other donors' samples. The material sequenced was blood. DNA for the CDR3: TGCAGTGCTAGTCCGGGGTCCTATAATTCACCCCTCCACTTT. Amino acids: CSASPGSYNSPLHF.